The sequence of this T cell receptor beta chain was determined in a study of cytomegalovirus exposure and HLA in healthy donors. General study results and limits: Specific recognition of CMV antigens was confirmed in vitro for three chains (all CMV-associated). TCR beta V- and J-gene trimming, according to a later analysis, was linked to a missense DCLRE1C variant.

Primers: 60 Vbeta forward and 13 Jbeta reverse. How the authors handled the data: In a later analysis, of tens of millions of unique beta chains, some 10 million appeared in at least two donors. Data came from immunoSEQ multiplex PCR; TCRdb stores just in-frame clones and leaves some out. The V and J calls and clone size come from that table; D and trimming were worked out from the DNA. Of fewer than 200,000 clones listed, 68% are singletons. With respect to this clone: Its specificity is unknown.

The V end lost 3 bases, the J end lost 3 bases, and 10 bases lay between the germline ends. Germline V gives CDR1 MRHNA, CDR2 SNTAGT. The CDR3 is 14 amino acids. This clonotype was obtained from a woman in her forties in good health and CMV-seropositive. The sample taken for sequencing was PBMCs. The rearrangement links TRBV6-4 to TRBJ2-3; D may be TRBD2 (6 bases). The CDR3 protein is CASSESAGTDTQYF. In DNA form, the CDR3 reads TGTGCCAGCAGTGAAAGCGCGGGAACAGATACGCAGTATTTT.